This entry describes one T cell receptor beta chain. This clonotype was seen a few times. Its antigen target is currently unknown. No per-base quality is available; no much larger clone lies one base away. The TCR beta CDR3 regions were amplified from RNA transcripts. The TCR CDR3 was subjected to a first round of RT-PCR using the HTBI primer set and the Qiagen OneStep RT-PCR kit. Libraries were constructed in a second round of multiplex PCR, after which size selection and purification were carried out. Sequencing of the libraries was done on an Illumina HiSeq2000 using paired-end 100 bp reads. As for the authors' bioinformatics: Raw data were processed with SOAPnuke, discarding reads with adapters, uncalled bases, mean Phred below 15, or no exact constant-primer or identifier match. High-quality paired reads were merged with COPE v1.2.5, and unique nucleotide sequences were defined as clonotypes. MiTCR v1.1 was used to align the clonotypes against IMGT TRBV, TRBD and TRBJ reference segments. The analysis included only V-J combinations with a frequency above 0.0001, which together covered more than 99% of the repertoires. The TCS score was defined as F50 (clonal expansion) divided by E x V (chaos), with BLOSUM62-based TCRdist calculated between CDR3 peptides within each V-J. Welch's t-statistics and random forest reduced 450 to 600 V-J features to 13, which were used in a naive Bayes classifier (R e1071). TCRdb passed the public sequencing reads through fastp at Q25 and MiXCR, retaining productive beta sequences. Entries that share a CDR3 protein sequence are merged under the most common genes and DNA. None of the V and J calls come from the authors' own analysis; TCRdb made them. In this sample the table shows hundreds of thousands of distinct CDR3 sequences, 14% of which occur a single time. The ten most abundant clones make up about a tenth of the sample.

This record belongs to a study of T cells in Graves' hyperthyroidism and ophthalmopathy (dated 2019 in TCRdb). The study in broad terms: Peripheral blood samples were taken at initial diagnosis, before any treatment was given. Whether ophthalmopathy could be predicted prospectively was tested in an independent validation cohort made up of roughly 19 hyperthyroidism patients plus 17 patients who later progressed to ophthalmopathy. Once sampling was done, hyperthyroidism patients were given methimazole at a starting dose of 30 mg daily, whereas ophthalmopathy patients were given high-dose intravenous methylprednisolone. The paper describes TCR Vbeta CDR3 sequencing of fewer than 150 peripheral blood samples, made up of some 42 ophthalmopathy patients, around 78 hyperthyroidism patients and 17 progressor patients. In addition, the study compared T-cell repertoires in thyroid tissue and in blood from 6 or 7 Graves' hyperthyroidism patients. The roughly 99 discovery patients were divided at random into training and test sets in a 7:3 ratio. To identify TCR V-J signatures that set the groups apart, the researchers used a discovery cohort of more than 95 patients, made up of under 45 with Graves' ophthalmopathy and 57 with stable Graves' hyperthyroidism.

V is cut back by 3 bases and J by 3 bases, with 10 bases in the junction unmatched. Taken from the germline V gene (reference sequence), the CDR1 and CDR2 loops are PRHDT and FYEKMQ. The CDR3 contains 17 residues, cysteine and phenylalanine counted. The retained sequence is limited to the CDR3, 51 bases, with the frame set at the first base. Stable Graves' hyperthyroidism was defined as no progression to ophthalmopathy during 18 months of follow-up. The hyperthyroidism patients were between 18 and 65 years old and newly diagnosed, with a disease duration of less than 2 months. Patients with uncontrolled infections, other autoimmune diseases, pregnancy or lactation were excluded. Diagnoses were based on clinical symptoms, serum thyroxine and TRAb, thyroid ultrasound and orbital computed tomography. PBMCs were isolated from approximately 10 ml of fresh peripheral blood by Ficoll-Paque density gradient centrifugation. Total RNA was extracted using Trizol reagent, and RNA quality was assessed on an Agilent 2100 Bioanalyzer.

What the research found in general, with its limitations: No statistical method was used to set the sample size in advance, and investigators knew the group allocation. During validation, the model predicted progression to ophthalmopathy a median of around six months ahead of onset, with roughly 65% sensitivity and under 85% specificity. A 13 V-J signature model separated ophthalmopathy from stable hyperthyroidism, with nearly 90% sensitivity and roughly 84% specificity in cross-validation and 80%/75% in testing. Most expanded thyroid clonotypes (frequency above 0.001) were also detected in blood, a finding suggesting that blood repertoires may reflect thyroid immune responses.

This sequence uses TRBV13 and TRBJ2-5, and 10 junction bases match TRBD2. The sequenced material came from blood. The clonotype was recovered from a woman aged 18-29 years with Graves' hyperthyroidism. The sequenced DNA is TGTGCCAGCAGCTTGGCCCTTCTAGCGGGAGAGGAAGAGACCCAGTACTTC. Translated, it gives CASSLALLAGEEETQYF.